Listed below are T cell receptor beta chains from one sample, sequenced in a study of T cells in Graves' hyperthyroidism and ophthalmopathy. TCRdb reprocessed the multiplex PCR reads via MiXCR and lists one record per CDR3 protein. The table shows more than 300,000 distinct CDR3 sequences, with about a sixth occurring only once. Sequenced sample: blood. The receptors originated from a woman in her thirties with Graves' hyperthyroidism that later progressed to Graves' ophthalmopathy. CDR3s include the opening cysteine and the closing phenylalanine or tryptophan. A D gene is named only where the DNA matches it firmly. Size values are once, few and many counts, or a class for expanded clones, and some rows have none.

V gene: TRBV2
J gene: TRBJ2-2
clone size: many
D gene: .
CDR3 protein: CAAGRTSSRYNTGELFF
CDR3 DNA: TGTGCCGCTGGGCGGACCTCTAGCCGATACAACACCGGGGAGCTGTTTTTT

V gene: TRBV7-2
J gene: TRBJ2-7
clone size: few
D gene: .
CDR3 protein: CASSLFRDISYEQYF
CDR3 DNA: TGTGCCAGCAGCTTATTCAGAGATATATCCTACGAGCAGTACTTC

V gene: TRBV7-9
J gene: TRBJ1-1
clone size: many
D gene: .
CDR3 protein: CASSLGGSPFRTEAFF
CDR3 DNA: TGTGCCAGCAGCTTAGGAGGCTCCCCCTTTCGCACTGAAGCTTTCTTT

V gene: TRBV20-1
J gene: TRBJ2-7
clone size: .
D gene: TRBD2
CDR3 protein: CSARVGGGDYEQYF
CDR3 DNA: TGCAGTGCTAGAGTGGGCGGGGGAGACTACGAGCAGTACTTC

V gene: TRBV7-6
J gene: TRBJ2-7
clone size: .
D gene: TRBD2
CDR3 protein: CASSLGGGRAGSYEQYF
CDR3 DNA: TGTGCCAGCAGCTTAGGAGGAGGGAGGGCTGGCTCCTACGAGCAGTACTTC

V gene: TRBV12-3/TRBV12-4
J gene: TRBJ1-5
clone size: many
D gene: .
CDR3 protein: CASSRMNQPQHF
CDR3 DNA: TGTGCCAGCAGTCGTATGAATCAGCCCCAGCATTTT

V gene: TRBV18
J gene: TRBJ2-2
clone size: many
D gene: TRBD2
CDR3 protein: CASSPTTSGPNTGELFF
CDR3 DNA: TGTGCCAGCTCACCTACCACTAGCGGACCGAACACCGGGGAGCTGTTTTTT

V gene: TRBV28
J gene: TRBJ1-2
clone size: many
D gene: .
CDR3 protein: CASSLLENYGYTF
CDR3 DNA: TGTGCCAGCAGTTTATTGGAGAACTATGGCTACACCTTC

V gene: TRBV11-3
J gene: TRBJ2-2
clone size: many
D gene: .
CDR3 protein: CASSLGYSSNTGELFF
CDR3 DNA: TGTGCCAGCAGCTTAGGTTACAGTTCGAACACCGGGGAGCTGTTTTTT

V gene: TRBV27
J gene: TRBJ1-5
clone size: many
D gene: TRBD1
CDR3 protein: CARGQGPHQPQHF
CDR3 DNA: TGTGCCAGGGGACAGGGACCCCATCAGCCCCAGCATTTT

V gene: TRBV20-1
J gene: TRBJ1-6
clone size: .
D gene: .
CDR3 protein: CSAREGLSSYNSPLHF
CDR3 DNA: TGCAGTGCTAGGGAGGGCCTAAGCTCCTATAATTCACCCCTCCACTTT

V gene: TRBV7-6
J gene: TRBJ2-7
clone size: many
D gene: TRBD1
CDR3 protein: CASSRRDRVHEQYF
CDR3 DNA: TGTGCCAGCAGTCGCCGGGACAGGGTCCACGAGCAGTACTTC

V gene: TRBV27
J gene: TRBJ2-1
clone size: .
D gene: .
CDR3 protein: CASSFRSNEQFF
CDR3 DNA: TGTGCCAGCAGTTTTCGAAGCAATGAGCAGTTCTTC

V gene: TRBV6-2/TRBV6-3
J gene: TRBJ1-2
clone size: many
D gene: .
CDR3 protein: CASSPGASIGYTF
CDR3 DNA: TGTGCCAGCAGTCCGGGGGCATCGATTGGCTACACCTTC

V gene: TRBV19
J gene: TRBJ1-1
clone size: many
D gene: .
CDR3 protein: CASKTRRENTEAFF
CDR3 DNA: TGTGCCAGTAAGACGCGACGGGAGAACACTGAAGCTTTCTTT

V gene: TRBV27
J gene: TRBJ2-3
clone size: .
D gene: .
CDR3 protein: CASPRADTQYF
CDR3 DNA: TGTGCCAGCCCCCGGGCCGATACGCAGTATTTT

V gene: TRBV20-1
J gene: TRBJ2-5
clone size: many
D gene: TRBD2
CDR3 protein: CSVISGVQETQYF
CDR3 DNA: TGCAGTGTGATCAGCGGGGTCCAAGAGACCCAGTACTTC

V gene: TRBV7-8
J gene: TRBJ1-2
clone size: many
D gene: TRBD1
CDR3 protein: CASSLARSNRQGSYGYTF
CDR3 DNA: TGTGCCAGCAGCTTAGCCAGAAGCAACAGACAGGGAAGCTATGGCTACACCTTC

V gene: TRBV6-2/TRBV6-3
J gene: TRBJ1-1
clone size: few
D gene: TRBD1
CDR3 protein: CASSSITGVNTEAFF
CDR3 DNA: TGTGCCAGCAGTTCCATTACAGGGGTGAACACTGAAGCTTTCTTT

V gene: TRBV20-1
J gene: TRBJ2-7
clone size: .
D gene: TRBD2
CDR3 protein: CSGAGLAGAYEQYF
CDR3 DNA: TGCAGTGGGGCGGGACTAGCGGGAGCCTACGAGCAGTACTTC

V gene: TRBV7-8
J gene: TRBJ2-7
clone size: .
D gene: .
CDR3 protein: CASSLPRSEQYF
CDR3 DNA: TGTGCCAGCAGCTTACCACGGAGCGAGCAGTACTTC

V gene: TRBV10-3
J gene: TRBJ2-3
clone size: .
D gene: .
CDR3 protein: CAISAGKTDTQYF
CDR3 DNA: TGTGCCATCAGTGCTGGGAAGACAGATACGCAGTATTTT

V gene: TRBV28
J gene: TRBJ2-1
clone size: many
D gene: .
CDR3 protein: CASGNVLGVYNEQFF
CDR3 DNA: TGTGCCAGCGGAAATGTACTAGGCGTATACAATGAGCAGTTCTTC

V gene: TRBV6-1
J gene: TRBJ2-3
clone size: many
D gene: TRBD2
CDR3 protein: CASSGWTSSTDTQYF
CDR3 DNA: TGTGCCAGCAGTGGGTGGACTAGTAGCACAGATACGCAGTATTTT

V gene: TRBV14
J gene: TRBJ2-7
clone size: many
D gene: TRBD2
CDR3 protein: CASSQEWSGGASYEQYF
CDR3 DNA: TGTGCCAGCAGCCAAGAATGGAGCGGGGGCGCATCCTACGAGCAGTACTTC

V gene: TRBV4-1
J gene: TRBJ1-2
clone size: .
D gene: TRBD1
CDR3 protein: CASSQERGQGVGYTF
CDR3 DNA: TGCGCCAGCAGCCAAGAGCGGGGACAGGGGGTTGGCTACACCTTC

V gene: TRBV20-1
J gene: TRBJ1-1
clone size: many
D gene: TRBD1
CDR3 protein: CSAIQGERSTEAFF
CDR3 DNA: TGCAGTGCTATACAGGGGGAGAGATCCACTGAAGCTTTCTTT

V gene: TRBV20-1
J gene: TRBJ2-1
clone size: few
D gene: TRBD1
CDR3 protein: CSALDREARDEQFF
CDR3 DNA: TGCAGTGCCCTGGACAGGGAGGCTCGCGATGAGCAGTTCTTC

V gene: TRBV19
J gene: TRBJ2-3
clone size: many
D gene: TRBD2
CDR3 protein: CASSLREGLTDTQYF
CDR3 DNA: TGTGCCAGTAGTCTTCGGGAGGGACTCACAGATACGCAGTATTTT

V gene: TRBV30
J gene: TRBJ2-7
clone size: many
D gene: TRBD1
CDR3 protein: CAGETGFTYEQYF
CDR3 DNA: TGTGCCGGGGAGACAGGGTTTACCTACGAGCAGTACTTC

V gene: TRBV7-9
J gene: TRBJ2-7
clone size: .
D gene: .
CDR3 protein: CASSSPDRFYEQYF
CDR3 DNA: TGTGCCAGCAGCTCCCCGGACAGATTCTACGAGCAGTACTTC